A single sample gave rise to the 30 T cell receptor beta chains below, sequenced in a study of CD8+CD57+ T cells in acquired aplastic anemia. Sequencing was done on patients that had shown CD8+CD57+ cell expansion by flow cytometry. Genomic DNA acted as the template from which TCR beta VDJ combination and CDR3 sequence profiling were carried out. TCRdb processed the reads anew with MiXCR; each CDR3 protein has one entry. The sample consists of 100,000 to 150,000 distinct CDR3 sequences, less than 50% of them appearing once. Sequenced sample: sorted CD4+, CD8+, or CD8+CD57+ T cells (not recorded which) from PBMCs. The receptors come from a human donor with aplastic anemia.

The rearrangement uses TRBV29-1 and TRBJ2-3; 10 nucleotides align to TRBD2. This CDR3 has 14 amino acids. The V and J ends lost 6 bases and 11 bases, in that order; junction bases with no gene match: 14. The germline gives CDR1 SQVTM, CDR2 ANQGSEA. The CDR3 DNA reads as TGCAGCGTAGTGAGCGGGGGGGCGGGGAATGAGCAGTATTTT. This codes for CSVVSGGAGNEQYF.

The chain joins TRBV19 to TRBJ2-1, with 9 bases aligning to TRBD2. V dropped 6 bases and J dropped 5; count of bases not matched to a gene: 2. This CDR3 has 13 amino acids. Germline V gives CDR1 LNHDA, CDR2 SQIVND (reference sequence). The CDR3 DNA reads TGTGCCAGTAGGCGGGGGGGTAACAATGAGCAGTTCTTC. Encoded protein: CASRRGGNNEQFF.

This clonotype was seen ten or more times. This rearrangement joins TRBV12-3 or TRBV12-4 to TRBJ1-1; no clear D. With 6 bases removed from V and 7 bases from J, the gap between germline ends came to 21 bases. This CDR3 has 15 residues. DNA of the CDR3: TGTGCCAGCAGGACTACCTCGGGTCTGAGGAGTGAAGCTTTCTTT. This codes for CASRTTSGLRSEAFF.

The rearrangement links TRBV19 to TRBJ2-1; 12 bases are a match to TRBD2. CDR3 length: 17 residues. Trimming at V came to 11 bases and at J to 0 bases, leaving 11 bases not matched to a gene. CDR1 is LNHDA, CDR2 SQIVND, per germline (reference sequence). CDR3 region: CAPPRLAGGHSYNEQFF. Written as DNA, the CDR3 is TGTGCCCCCCCCCGGCTAGCGGGGGGGCACTCCTACAATGAGCAGTTCTTC.

The gene calls are TRBV20-1 and TRBJ2-5; 11 nucleotides match TRBD2. The CDR3 runs to 14 residues. Trimming cost V 6 bases and J 2 bases; bases outside gene matches: 5. From germline, CDR1 is DFQATT and CDR2 SNEGSKA (reference sequence). The CDR3 nucleotides read TGCAGTGCGACACGGACTAGCGGGCAAGAGACCCAGTACTTC. It encodes CSATRTSGQETQYF.

The chain employs TRBV19 and TRBJ1-2; no firm D call. The CDR3 has 13 amino acids. Trimming took 9 bases from V and 5 from J, leaving 16 bases between them. Germline CDR1 LNHDA, CDR2 SQIVND (reference sequence). In DNA, the CDR3 is TGTGCCAGCAGCTCATCCGTGTCTTATGGCTACACCTTC. It encodes CASSSSVSYGYTF.

This clonotype was observed a handful of times. The rearrangement joins TRBV5-4 to TRBJ2-1; D gene unclear. Looked up from germline, CDR1 is SGHNT and CDR2 is YYREEE (reference sequence). V lost 0 bases and J lost 0, with 10 bases in between. The CDR3 loop spans 16 amino acids. The CDR3 DNA sequence: TGTGCCAGCAGCTTGGACTTACAGAGCTCCTACAATGAGCAGTTCTTC. It yields the protein CASSLDLQSSYNEQFF.

This clonotype came up many times. The chain recombines TRBV7-8 with TRBJ1-1; weak D call: TRBD1 (5 bases). Germline CDR1 is SGHVS and CDR2 is FQNEAQ. The CDR3 loop spans 15 amino acids. The V end lost 5 bases, the J end lost 8 bases, and 21 bases lay between the germline ends. The chain's CDR3 is CASSLRWGSTAEAFF. DNA for the CDR3: TGTGCCAGCAGCCTTCGCTGGGGGTCAACGGCAGAAGCTTTCTTT.

V is TRBV19 and J is TRBJ1-1, with 9 bases identical to TRBD1. CDR3 size: 13 residues. V shed 9 bases, J shed 6 bases, and the junction held 8 bases outside the gene matches. Germline CDR1 LNHDA, CDR2 SQIVND (reference sequence). The CDR3 DNA sequence: TGTGCCAGCGGGGGGGACAGGGCTCCTGAAGCTTTCTTT. It translates to CASGGDRAPEAFF.

This clonotype appeared many times. The chain recombines TRBV24-1 with TRBJ2-3, with 11 bases lining up with TRBD2. Germline CDR1 is KGHDR and CDR2 is SFDVKD. V was pared by 5 bases and J by 1 base, with 7 bases of the junction left unmatched. The CDR3 sequence is 17 residues long. CDR3: CATSALGLAVGTDTQYF. In DNA, the CDR3 is TGTGCCACCAGTGCCCTGGGACTAGCGGTGGGCACAGATACGCAGTATTTT.

This clonotype was seen repeatedly, ten times or more. The V call is TRBV9, the J call TRBJ2-1, with 12 bases fitting TRBD1. The CDR3 covers 15 residues. The germline V gene has CDR1 SGDLS and CDR2 YYNGEE. The J segment lost 6 bases and the V segment lost 3 bases, leaving 4 bases of the junction unmatched. The CDR3 protein is CASSEGTGGINEQFF. CDR3 bases: TGTGCCAGCAGCGAGGGGACAGGGGGCATCAATGAGCAGTTCTTC.

The table lists this clonotype with many counts. V usage is TRBV5-6 and J usage is TRBJ1-1; D uncertain. V was cut by 3 bases and J by 8 bases, with 8 bases left in between. Germline CDR1 reads SGHDT; CDR2 reads YYEEEE. The CDR3 spans 11 residues. CDR3 bases: TGTGCCAGCAGCTCCTACGGCGAAGCTTTCTTT. It yields the protein CASSSYGEAFF.

In its sample, this clonotype was seen once. One end of the junction fails to match germline, which may point to a read error. The gene calls are TRBV6-5 and TRBJ1-2; maybe TRBD1 (5 bases). CDR3 size: 16 residues. Germline V gene lookup returns CDR1 MNHEY and CDR2 SVGAGI. The CDR3 DNA follows: TGTGCCAGCGGTTACGGGGATAGGGACGGAGACTATGGCTACACCTTC. Its protein product is CASGYGDRDGDYGYTF.

This clonotype has at least ten counts. This sequence joins TRBV5-1 and TRBJ2-7, with 8 nucleotides matching TRBD1. This CDR3 has 15 residues. Germline CDR1 SGHRS, CDR2 YFSETQ. V trimming: 2 bases; J trimming: 7 bases; junction bases outside the gene matches: 11. CDR3 amino acids: CASSLGQGLGWEQYF. For the CDR3, the DNA is TGCGCCAGCAGCTTAGGACAGGGCCTAGGTTGGGAGCAGTACTTC.

This clonotype came up once. This sequence joins TRBV7-9 and TRBJ1-2, with D possibly being TRBD1 (5 bases). The CDR3 is made up of 12 amino acids. Germline assignment: CDR1 SEHNR and CDR2 FQNEAQ (reference sequence). Trimming stripped 5 bases from V and 8 bases from J, with 12 bases between. CDR3 DNA sequence: TGTGCCAGCAGCGGGACCCCGGGAGGCTACACCTTC. This sequence encodes CASSGTPGGYTF.

This clonotype was seen ten or more times. V usage is TRBV7-2 and J usage is TRBJ1-2; a possible D gene is TRBD1 (5 bases). The V end was cut by 3 bases, the J end by 2 bases, with 13 bases between. CDR1 is SGHTA, CDR2 FQGNSA, per germline. The CDR3 covers 15 residues. CDR3 sequence reads: CASSLGRGGNYGYTF. The CDR3 DNA is TGTGCCAGCAGCTTGGGACGGGGCGGGAACTATGGCTACACCTTC.

The chain employs TRBV2 and TRBJ2-7, with 7 bases lining up with TRBD1. The CDR3 has 13 residues. Germline CDR1 is SNHLY and CDR2 is FYNNEI. V shed 7 bases, J shed 3 bases, and the junction held 6 bases outside the gene matches. CDR3 in DNA: TGTGCCAGCACCAGACAGGGCAGCTACGAGCAGTACGTC. It yields the protein CASTRQGSYEQYV.

This clonotype was seen repeatedly, ten times or more. The genes are TRBV15 and TRBJ1-1; no firm D call. The CDR3 consists of 11 residues. Germline values: CDR1 LNHNV, CDR2 YYDKDF (reference sequence). The V and J ends lost 4 bases and 8 bases respectively, with 8 bases between them. CDR3 residues: CATSTVSEAFF. CDR3 in DNA: TGTGCCACCAGCACCGTCAGCGAAGCTTTCTTT.

With respect to this clonotype: A read error is likely, as this CDR3 ends without the conserved phenylalanine or tryptophan. This chain uses TRBV28 with TRBJ1-6, with D uncertain. CDR3 length: 12 amino acids. Germline V gives CDR1 MDHEN, CDR2 SYDVKM. V was clipped by 5 bases and J by 10 bases, with 9 bases between them. The CDR3 nucleotides are TGTGCCAGCAGTGTCCAGGAGTCACCCCTCCACTCT. This sequence encodes CASSVQESPLHS.

This clonotype was seen more than once but under ten times. V and J are TRBV6-2 or TRBV6-3 and TRBJ2-7, with 10 bases fitting TRBD2. J was trimmed by 3 bases and V by 0 bases; bases with no gene match: 14. CDR3 length: 19 amino acids. Germline V gene sequence: CDR1 MNHEY, CDR2 SVGEGT. In DNA form, the CDR3 reads TGTGCCAGCAGTTACTCGAGTAACGAACTAGCGGGGCTTATCTACGAGCAGTACTTC. This sequence encodes CASSYSSNELAGLIYEQYF.

To note about this clonotype: A much larger clone differs by one base, so this may be a read error. This chain connects TRBV4-2 to TRBJ1-1; D is unclear. Germline V gene data show CDR1 as LGHNA and CDR2 as YNFKEQ. V lost 8 bases, J lost 1 base, and 20 bases lay in between. There are 16 residues in the CDR3. CDR3 residues: CASGKDTRTGNTEAFF. The CDR3 DNA follows: TGTGCCAGCGGGAAGGATACCCGTACGGGGAACACTGAAGCTTTCTTT.

This clonotype was observed at least ten times. This sequence joins TRBV6-1 and TRBJ1-3; no firm D call. The germline CDR1 and CDR2 sequences are MNHNS and SASEGT. This CDR3 contains 14 residues. The germline V and J ends were trimmed by 6 bases and 3 bases, with 12 bases remaining between them. The CDR3 sequence is CASRGQLFGNTIYF. DNA of the CDR3: TGTGCCAGCAGAGGTCAGCTTTTTGGAAACACCATATATTTT.

Only a few counts were recorded for this clonotype. The chain uses TRBV2 and TRBJ2-2; D not certain. There are 15 residues in the CDR3. Trimming cost V 6 bases and J 4 bases, with 15 bases left between them. Germline values: CDR1 SNHLY, CDR2 FYNNEI. CDR3 in amino acids: CASSITAPGTGELFF. The CDR3 DNA sequence: TGTGCCAGCAGCATCACAGCACCGGGCACCGGGGAGCTGTTTTTT.

In this sample, this clonotype turned up many times. This chain joins TRBV12-3 or TRBV12-4 and TRBJ1-2, with D possibly TRBD1 on 5 matching bases. This CDR3 spans 13 amino acids. V shed 2 bases and J shed 8 bases, with 12 bases lying between them. CDR3 region: CASSLRPGQGYTF. The CDR3 nucleotides are TGTGCCAGCAGTTTAAGGCCAGGGCAAGGCTACACCTTC.

The chain recombines TRBV10-2 with TRBJ1-6; a weak D match, TRBD1 (5 bases). The V and J ends lost 11 bases and 4 bases respectively, with 27 bases between them. This CDR3 contains 18 residues. Germline V lookup: CDR1 WSHSY, CDR2 SAAADI. DNA for the CDR3: TGCGCCTGCACTCCCCCGGGACTCGTAATCGAGTATAATTCACCCCTCCACTTT. It encodes CACTPPGLVIEYNSPLHF.

This chain links TRBV7-8 with TRBJ1-6, with D unclear. The CDR3 runs 13 residues. Germline loops: CDR1 SGHVS, CDR2 FQNEAQ. V was shortened by 1 base and J by 6 bases, with 4 bases between the two germline ends. The CDR3: CASSLGSNSPLHF. The CDR3 DNA is TGTGCCAGCAGCTTAGGAAGTAATTCACCCCTCCACTTT.

The rearrangement joins TRBV10-3 to TRBJ2-7, with D tentatively TRBD1 (6 bases). The ends were cut back, 5 bases at V and 1 base at J, with 15 bases in the middle. Germline V gene lookup returns CDR1 ENHRY and CDR2 SYGVKD. This CDR3 is built from 15 residues. The chain's CDR3 is CAISPDRTLSYEQYF. CDR3 sequence (DNA): TGTGCCATCAGTCCTGACAGGACATTATCCTACGAGCAGTACTTC.

This clonotype was counted many times. This rearrangement joins TRBV9 to TRBJ2-5, with D possibly TRBD1 on 7 matching bases. This CDR3 comprises 14 residues. In germline, CDR1 is SGDLS, CDR2 YYNGEE. The germline V and J ends were trimmed by 0 bases and 5 bases, with 11 bases remaining between them. In nucleotides, the CDR3 is TGTGCCAGCAGCGTAGAGGCAGGGGGGGAGACCCAGTACTTC. It translates to CASSVEAGGETQYF.

The chain has TRBV10-3 and TRBJ2-7; 8 bases match TRBD1. V gave up 5 bases and J gave up 5 bases; unmatched junction bases: 5. The V gene's germline CDR1 is ENHRY and CDR2 SYGVKD. CDR3 length: 13 residues. CDR3 DNA: TGTGCCATCAGTACGACAGGGGCCGACGAGCAGTACTTC. Translated, it gives CAISTTGADEQYF.

The chain links TRBV24-1 to TRBJ1-6; D unclear. Germline CDR1 KGHDR, CDR2 SFDVKD. CDR3 length equals 9 residues. V was pared by 9 bases and J by 16 bases, with 9 bases between. The CDR3 bases are TGTGCCACCCCCTTGTCTCTCCACTTT. This gives the protein CATPLSLHF.